These 23 T cell receptor beta chains share one sample of origin, sequenced in a study of blood T cell repertoires in COVID-19. The data were produced by immunoSEQ multiplex PCR, yet TCRdb's version contains in-frame clones alone and is incomplete. The table lists tens of thousands of clones, roughly 80% of them singletons, with under 3% in the top ten. Sequencing used peripheral blood. All receptors derive from a man aged 45-65 years with acute or convalescent COVID-19.

The chain is built from TRBV19 and TRBJ2-3; maybe TRBD1 (5 bases). This CDR3 has 14 residues. Germline CDR1 and CDR2: LNHDA and SQIVND (reference sequence). V lost 7 bases and J lost 2, with 13 bases in between. The CDR3 nucleotides read TGTGCCAGTAAAGGAGACAGTCACACAGATACGCAGTATTTT. This encodes CASKGDSHTDTQYF.

The rearrangement joins TRBV6-5 to TRBJ2-1; D is perhaps TRBD2 (5 bases). There are 15 residues in the CDR3. The germline CDR1 and CDR2 sequences are MNHEY and SVGAGI. V lost 8 bases, J lost 8 bases, and 22 bases lay in between. The CDR3 loop is CASALPGLAADEQFF. Written as DNA, the CDR3 is TGTGCCAGCGCCCTACCGGGCCTAGCAGCGGATGAGCAGTTCTTC.

The DNA for the CDR3 is TGTGCTAGTGCCGCCTGGCGGGGGTCAGAGGACACTGAAGCTTTCTTT. Amino acids: CASAAWRGSEDTEAFF. The genes are TRBV12-5 and TRBJ1-1; possibly TRBD1 for D (5 bases). The V and J ends lost 7 bases and 3 bases respectively, with 21 bases between them. CDR3 size: 16 residues. Germline assignment: CDR1 LGHNT and CDR2 FRNRAP.

V is TRBV18 and J is TRBJ2-1; TRBD1 agrees at 9 bases. Germline CDR1 is KGHSH and CDR2 is LQKENI. With V trimmed by 8 bases and J by 7 bases, 15 bases remained unmatched. The CDR3 runs to 16 residues. CDR3 region: CASRPGTGFKGNEQFF. DNA of the CDR3: TGTGCCAGCCGTCCCGGGACAGGGTTTAAGGGGAATGAGCAGTTCTTC.

The V and J genes are TRBV2 and TRBJ1-1, with a possible D match to TRBD1 (5 bases). CDR3 length: 16 residues. V was shortened by 8 bases and J by 0 bases, with 19 bases between the two germline ends. CDR1 and CDR2 (germline): SNHLY, FYNNEI. CDR3 nucleotides: TGTGCCAGCTTCGCGGGACTCGTAGGGATGAACACTGAAGCTTTCTTT. This encodes CASFAGLVGMNTEAFF.

This chain joins TRBV3-1 (or the pseudogene TRBV3-2) and TRBJ2-7; 7 bases map to TRBD1. J lost 7 bases, V lost 4 bases, and 13 bases had no gene match. CDR1 is LGHDT, CDR2 YNNKEL, per germline (reference sequence). The CDR3 contains 15 residues. DNA for the CDR3: TGTGCCAGCAGCCGACCGAGGACAGGTAGTGATGAGCAGTACTTC. Its translation: CASSRPRTGSDEQYF.

As regards this clone: Compared with germline, one end of the junction differs, possibly owing to a read error. The J gene is TRBJ1-5, the V gene TRBV30; 12 bases fit TRBD1. CDR1 and CDR2 (germline): GTSNPN, SVGIG (reference sequence). The CDR3 has 15 amino acids. CDR3 coding DNA: TGTGCCTGGAGTGGAGGGACAGGGGGCAACCAGCCCCAGCATTTT. Its translation: CAWSGGTGGNQPQHF.

The rearrangement joins TRBV28 to TRBJ2-2, with 12 bases fitting TRBD2. Looked up from germline, CDR1 is MDHEN and CDR2 is SYDVKM. The CDR3 covers 17 residues. V lost 7 bases to trimming and J lost 5 bases; unmatched junction nucleotides: 11. For the CDR3, the DNA is TGTGCCAGCAAGGGGCTAGCGGGAGGGCCGCGAACCGGGGAGCTGTTTTTT. Amino acids: CASKGLAGGPRTGELFF.

This chain connects TRBV13 to TRBJ2-7; unclear D gene. V lost 0 bases and J lost 0, with 9 bases in between. Germline V gene lookup returns CDR1 PRHDT and CDR2 FYEKMQ (reference sequence). The CDR3 runs to 15 residues. The chain's CDR3 is CASSLGLTSSYEQYF. The CDR3 nucleotides are TGTGCCAGCAGCTTAGGGCTTACGAGCTCCTACGAGCAGTACTTC.

V is TRBV12-5 and J is TRBJ1-4, with a tentative D call TRBD1 (6 bases). Between the trimmed V and J ends, which lost 1 base and 2 bases, there was a span of 8 bases. Germline CDR1 and CDR2: LGHNT and FRNRAP. The CDR3 covers 15 residues. This CDR3 is CASGLGDRTNEKLFF. In nucleotides, the CDR3 is TGTGCTAGTGGTTTGGGAGACAGGACTAATGAAAAACTGTTTTTT.

The rearrangement joins TRBV2 to TRBJ1-5; D unresolved. V shed 6 bases and J shed 0 bases, with 9 bases lying between them. Germline-derived CDR1 and CDR2 are SNHLY and FYNNEI. There are 14 residues in the CDR3. CDR3 amino acids: CASSAVDSNQPQHF. The CDR3 coding sequence is TGTGCCAGCAGCGCCGTAGATAGCAATCAGCCCCAGCATTTT. The variable domain in full, completed from reference TRBV2 and TRBJ1-5, reads EPEVTQTPSHQVTQMGQEVILRCVPISNHLYFYWYRQILGQKVEFLVSFYNNEISEKSEIFDDQFSVERPDGSNFTLKIRSTKLEDSAMYFCASSAVDSNQPQHFGDGTRLSIL.

J is TRBJ1-1 and V is TRBV4-1; 8 bases align to TRBD1. This CDR3 comprises 15 residues. The germline V gene has CDR1 MGHRA and CDR2 YSYEKL. The trim removed 0 bases at V and 4 bases at J, leaving 4 bases unmatched. The CDR3 region has the DNA TGCGCCAGCAGCCAAGATGGACAGGGAGTCACTGAAGCTTTCTTT. It yields the protein CASSQDGQGVTEAFF.

The chain joins TRBV30 to TRBJ2-2, with D perhaps TRBD2 (5 bases). Trimming left V 4 bases short and J 5 bases short, with 14 bases between. This CDR3 contains 14 residues. Germline values: CDR1 GTSNPN, CDR2 SVGIG (reference sequence). Written as DNA, the CDR3 is TGTGCCTGGACTCTGACTACTAGGACCGGGGAGCTGTTTTTT. Its translation is CAWTLTTRTGELFF. Combining the CDR3 with reference TRBV30 and TRBJ2-2 gives the whole variable domain SQTIHQWPATLVQPVGSPLSLECTVEGTSNPNLYWYRQAAGRGLQLLFYSVGIGQISSEVPQNLSASRPQDRQFILSSKKLLLSDSGFYLCAWTLTTRTGELFFGEGSRLTVL.

The V and J genes are TRBV9 and TRBJ2-1; 7 bases are a match to TRBD2. The length of the CDR3 is 15 residues. Per germline, CDR1 SGDLS and CDR2 YYNGEE. V gave up 0 bases and J gave up 5 bases; unmatched junction bases: 5. The CDR3 reads CASSVAGRGDNEQFF. CDR3 DNA: TGTGCCAGCAGCGTAGCGGGTCGGGGGGACAATGAGCAGTTCTTC.

This chain joins TRBV19 and TRBJ2-1; 13 bases are a match to TRBD2. V was clipped by 1 base and J by 6 bases; unmatched bases: 3. Looked up from germline, CDR1 is LNHDA and CDR2 is SQIVND (reference sequence). The CDR3 has 16 amino acids. CDR3 sequence: CASSIGGLAGSNEQFF. The CDR3 DNA follows: TGTGCCAGTAGTATAGGGGGACTAGCGGGATCCAATGAGCAGTTCTTC.

The J gene is TRBJ2-3, the V gene TRBV10-2; no definite D call. Trimming cost V 3 bases and J 3 bases, with 10 bases left between them. The CDR3 sequence is 14 residues long. Per germline, CDR1 WSHSY and CDR2 SAAADI. CDR3 residues: CASSDSRLTDTQYF. DNA of the CDR3: TGCGCCAGCAGTGATAGTAGATTGACAGATACGCAGTATTTT.

In its sample, this clone was seen once. The genes are TRBV7-9 and TRBJ2-7, with D unresolved. V lost 2 bases and J lost 1, with 15 bases in between. The germline CDR1 and CDR2 sequences are SEHNR and FQNEAQ (reference sequence). The CDR3 covers 16 residues. CDR3 nucleotide sequence: TGTGCCAGCAGCTTAATTGGCCAGGAAAATTCCTACGAGCAGTACTTC. Protein product: CASSLIGQENSYEQYF.

The chain joins TRBV6-2 or TRBV6-3 to TRBJ1-5; D not certain. V lost 1 base, J lost 9 bases, and 13 bases lay in between. The germline V gene has CDR1 MNHEY and CDR2 SVGEGT. The CDR3 totals 14 residues. The CDR3 loop is CASSYWAGSRPQHF. DNA for the CDR3: TGTGCCAGCAGTTACTGGGCAGGTTCACGGCCCCAGCATTTT.

The chain links TRBV27 to TRBJ2-7; a possible D gene is TRBD1 (5 bases). V was clipped by 1 base and J by 0 bases, with 7 bases between them. The CDR3 is made up of 14 amino acids. In germline, CDR1 is MNHEY, CDR2 SMNVEV (reference sequence). CDR3 nucleotides: TGTGCCAGCAGTTTATTTAGGGGCTCCTACGAGCAGTACTTC. It encodes CASSLFRGSYEQYF.

V and J are TRBV29-1 and TRBJ1-2; 10 bases fit TRBD1. Germline loops: CDR1 SQVTM, CDR2 ANQGSEA. The J segment lost 7 bases and the V segment lost 7 bases, leaving 6 bases of the junction unmatched. The CDR3 length is 12 residues. CDR3 residues: CSGGQGERGYTF. The CDR3 DNA follows: TGCAGCGGCGGACAGGGGGAGCGTGGCTACACCTTC.

This clone was counted a few times. The chain combines TRBV3-1 (or the pseudogene TRBV3-2) with TRBJ1-4; 9 bases map to TRBD1. CDR1 LGHDT and CDR2 YNNKEL come from the germline V gene (reference sequence). V shed 1 base and J 7 bases; nucleotides not matched to a gene: 4. CDR3 length equals 15 residues. Written as DNA, the CDR3 is TGTGCCAGCAGCCAAGGACGGGACAGGGCTGAAAAACTGTTTTTT. This codes for CASSQGRDRAEKLFF.

CDR3 loop: CASSLAGTGELFF. Written as DNA, the CDR3 is TGTGCCAGCAGCTTAGCGGGCACCGGGGAGCTGTTTTTT. V usage is TRBV7-3 and J usage is TRBJ2-2; TRBD2 might be the D (5 bases). The ends were cut back, 2 bases at V and 4 bases at J, with 5 bases in the middle. From germline, CDR1 is SGHTA and CDR2 FQGTGA. This CDR3 has 13 amino acids.

This chain connects TRBV24-1 to TRBJ2-1, with 8 bases lining up with TRBD1. Germline V gene sequence: CDR1 KGHDR, CDR2 SFDVKD. This CDR3 has 15 amino acids. V shed 5 bases, J shed 8 bases, and the junction held 10 bases outside the gene matches. This CDR3 reads CATSVSGQGLDEQFF. DNA for the CDR3: TGTGCCACCAGTGTTAGCGGACAGGGTTTAGATGAGCAGTTCTTC.